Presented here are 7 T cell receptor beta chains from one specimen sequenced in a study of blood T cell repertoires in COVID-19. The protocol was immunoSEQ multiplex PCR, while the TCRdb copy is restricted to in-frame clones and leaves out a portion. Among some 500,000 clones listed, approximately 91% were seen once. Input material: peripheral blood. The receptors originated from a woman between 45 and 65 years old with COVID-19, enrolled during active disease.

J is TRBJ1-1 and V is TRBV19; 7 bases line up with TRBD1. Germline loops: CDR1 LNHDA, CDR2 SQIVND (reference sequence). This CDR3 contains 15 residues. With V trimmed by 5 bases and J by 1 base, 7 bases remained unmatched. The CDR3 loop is CASSEQGLANTEAFF. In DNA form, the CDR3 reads TGTGCCAGTAGTGAACAGGGGTTGGCGAACACTGAAGCTTTCTTT.

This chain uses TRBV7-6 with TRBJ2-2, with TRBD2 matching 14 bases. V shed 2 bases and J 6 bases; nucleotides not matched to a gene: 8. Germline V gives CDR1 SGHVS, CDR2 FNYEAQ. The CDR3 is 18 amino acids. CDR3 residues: CASSLPSTSGGDAGELFF. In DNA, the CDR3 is TGTGCCAGCAGCTTACCCTCGACTAGCGGGGGGGACGCCGGGGAGCTGTTTTTT.

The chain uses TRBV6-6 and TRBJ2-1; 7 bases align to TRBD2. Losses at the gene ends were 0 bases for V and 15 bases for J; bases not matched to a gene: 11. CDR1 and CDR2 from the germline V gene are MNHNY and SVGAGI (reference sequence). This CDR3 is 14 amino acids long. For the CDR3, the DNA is TGTGCCAGCAGTTACTCGACTAGCTTCCTATTCCCGTTCTTC. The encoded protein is CASSYSTSFLFPFF.

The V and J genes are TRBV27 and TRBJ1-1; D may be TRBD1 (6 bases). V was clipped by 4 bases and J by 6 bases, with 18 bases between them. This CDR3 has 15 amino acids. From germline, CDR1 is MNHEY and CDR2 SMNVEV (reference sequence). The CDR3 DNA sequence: TGTGCCAGCAGTTCGCTAACAGGGCCCGGGGCTGAAGCTTTCTTT. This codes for CASSSLTGPGAEAFF.

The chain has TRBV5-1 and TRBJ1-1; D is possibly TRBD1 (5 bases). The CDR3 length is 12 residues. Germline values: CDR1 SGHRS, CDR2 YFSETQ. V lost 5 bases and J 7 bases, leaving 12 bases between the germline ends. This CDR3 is CASRGGTNEAFF. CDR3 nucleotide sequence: TGCGCCAGCAGGGGCGGGACGAATGAAGCTTTCTTT.

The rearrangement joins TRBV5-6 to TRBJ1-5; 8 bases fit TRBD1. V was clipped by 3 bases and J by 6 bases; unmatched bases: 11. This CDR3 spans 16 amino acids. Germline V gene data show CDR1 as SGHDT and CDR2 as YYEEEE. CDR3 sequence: CASSYWDRRLFQPQHF. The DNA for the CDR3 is TGTGCCAGCAGCTACTGGGACAGGCGGTTGTTTCAGCCCCAGCATTTT.

In DNA form, the CDR3 reads TGTGCCAGAACAAAGGAGGGGAACACTGAAGCTTTCTTT. Translated: CARTKEGNTEAFF. V gene TRBV2 combines with J gene TRBJ1-1; D is ambiguous. The germline CDR1 and CDR2 sequences are SNHLY and FYNNEI. The length of the CDR3 is 13 residues. With 9 bases removed from V and 1 base from J, the gap between germline ends came to 12 bases. Together with reference TRBV2 and TRBJ1-1, the CDR3 gives the full variable domain: EPEVTQTPSHQVTQMGQEVILRCVPISNHLYFYWYRQILGQKVEFLVSFYNNEISEKSEIFDDQFSVERPDGSNFTLKIRSTKLEDSAMYFCARTKEGNTEAFFGQGTRLTVV.